Listed here is a single TCR beta chain. Its binding antigen is unknown. Being one base from a much bigger clone, this may be a read error. TCR beta CDR3 regions were amplified from RNA transcripts. For the first round of RT-PCR on the TCR CDR3, the HTBI primer set was used together with the Qiagen OneStep RT-PCR kit. The libraries were constructed in a second round of multiplex PCR and then size-selected and purified. The libraries were sequenced on an Illumina HiSeq2000 using paired-end 100 bp reads. The authors' analysis ran thus. SOAPnuke was used to process the raw data, removing reads that contained adapters or uncalled bases, had a mean Phred below 15, or lacked an exact match to the constant primer or identifier. High-quality paired reads were merged using COPE v1.2.5, and each unique nucleotide sequence was defined as a clonotype. Clonotypes were aligned to IMGT TRBV, TRBD and TRBJ reference segments using MiTCR v1.1. The analysis included only V-J combinations with a frequency above 0.0001, which together covered more than 98% of the repertoires. The TCS score was defined as F50 (clonal expansion) divided by E x V (chaos), with BLOSUM62-based TCRdist calculated between CDR3 peptides within each V-J. Welch's t-statistics and random forest reduced roughly 530 V-J features to 13, which were used in a naive Bayes classifier (R e1071). TCRdb reprocessing: public reads trimmed at Q25 with fastp, clones called with MiXCR, in-frame beta chains kept. Rows merge per CDR3 protein into single entries with the most common DNA and genes. These V and J calls derive from TCRdb rather than the authors' analysis. The sample records 280,000 or so distinct CDR3 sequences, roughly 15% of which are singletons. The top ten hold roughly 30% of the sample.

From the germline V gene (reference sequence), CDR1 is GTSNPN and CDR2 is SVGIG. The CDR3 contains 12 residues, cysteine and phenylalanine counted. Of the read, only the CDR3 DNA is kept; its 36 bases are in frame from base 1. A distance of 11 bases separates the germline ends of V and J, which lose 5 bases and 3 bases respectively. This sample was included in a study of T cells in Graves' hyperthyroidism and ophthalmopathy (dated by TCRdb to between 2017 and 2020). As for the study more broadly: Peripheral blood was sampled at the time of initial diagnosis, prior to any treatment. TCR Vbeta CDR3 sequencing of 130 to 150 peripheral blood samples (43 ophthalmopathy, approximately 80 hyperthyroidism and roughly 17 progressor patients) is reported in the paper. Prospective prediction of ophthalmopathy was tested in an independent validation cohort of 18 to 20 hyperthyroidism patients and 17 patients who later progressed to ophthalmopathy. The roughly 90 discovery patients were divided at random into training and test sets in a 7:3 ratio. After sampling, hyperthyroidism patients received methimazole starting at 30 mg daily, and ophthalmopathy patients received high-dose intravenous methylprednisolone. In addition, the study compared T-cell repertoires in thyroid tissue and in blood from 6 or 7 Graves' hyperthyroidism patients. TCR V-J signatures able to tell the groups apart were searched for in a discovery cohort of 90 to 100 patients, of whom more than 40 had Graves' ophthalmopathy and 57 had stable Graves' hyperthyroidism. What the research found in general, with its limitations: Most expanded thyroid clonotypes (frequency above 0.001) were also detected in blood, suggesting blood repertoires may reflect thyroid immune responses. In validation, progression to ophthalmopathy was predicted by the model with 70.59% sensitivity and roughly 76% specificity, a median of 6.5 months before onset. Ophthalmopathy was separated from stable hyperthyroidism by a 13 V-J signature model, with 85% to 90% sensitivity and about 81% specificity obtained in cross-validation and 80%/75% obtained in testing. Sample size was not statistically predetermined, and blinding of investigators to group allocation was not performed.

Hyperthyroidism patients were newly diagnosed, had a disease duration of under 2 months, and were aged 18 to 65 years. The study excluded patients with uncontrolled infections, other autoimmune diseases, pregnancy or lactation. Diagnoses were established on the basis of clinical symptoms, serum thyroxine and TRAb, thyroid ultrasound, and orbital computed tomography. For progressor patients, blood was drawn at the first diagnosis of hyperthyroidism, before any ophthalmopathy symptoms had appeared. PBMCs were isolated from about 9 ml of fresh peripheral blood by Ficoll-Paque density gradient centrifugation. Progressor patients were defined as those initially diagnosed with Graves' hyperthyroidism in whom ophthalmopathy developed during follow-up. Trizol reagent was used to extract total RNA, and RNA quality was then checked on an Agilent 2100 Bioanalyzer.

Here the chain combines TRBV30 and TRBJ2-7; the D gene is not confidently resolved. This TCR came from a woman aged 45-65 years with Graves' hyperthyroidism that later progressed to Graves' ophthalmopathy. The specimen was blood. The CDR3 amino acid sequence is: CAWGTLHYEQYF. The nucleotide sequence is given as TGTGCCTGGGGCACCTTACACTACGAGCAGTACTTC.